This T cell receptor beta chain was identified in a study of T cell responses to AZD1222 COVID-19 vaccine. This clone was observed once. The data were produced by immunoSEQ multiplex PCR, yet TCRdb's version contains in-frame clones alone and is incomplete. The table records under 130,000 clones, roughly nine tenths of them present only once. V dropped 2 bases and J dropped 12 bases, with 16 bases sitting between them. Germline CDR1 is SGDLS and CDR2 is YYNGEE. The CDR3 totals 13 residues. Source: peripheral blood, taken 28 days after the second AZD1222 dose. The sequence was obtained from an adult who received the AZD1222 COVID-19 vaccine. The chain joins TRBV9 to TRBJ2-3; D remains unclear. CDR3 coding DNA: TGTGCCAGCAGCGTGACCCCTTCCCCGCCCCAGTATTTT. Translating gives CASSVTPSPPQYF.